This passage covers 21 T cell receptor beta chains from one sample sequenced in a study of T cells in Graves' hyperthyroidism and ophthalmopathy. RNA transcripts gave rise to amplified TCR beta CDR3 regions. TCR CDR3 regions were first amplified by RT-PCR with HTBI primers. TCRdb passed the multiplex PCR reads through MiXCR, listing each CDR3 protein once. The sample consists of 200,000 to 300,000 distinct CDR3 sequences, about a sixth of them appearing once. Material for sequencing was blood. All receptors come from a woman between 18 and 29 years old with Graves' ophthalmopathy.

This clonotype has more than one count but fewer than ten. J is TRBJ2-2 and V is TRBV5-1; tentatively, D is TRBD2 (6 bases). With 4 bases removed from V and 1 base from J, the gap between germline ends came to 11 bases. The germline gives CDR1 SGHRS, CDR2 YFSETQ. CDR3 size: 15 residues. The CDR3 here is CASSTGTWNTGELFF. As DNA, the CDR3 is TGCGCCAGCAGCACCGGGACTTGGAACACCGGGGAGCTGTTTTTT. The entire variable domain, with the rest obtained from reference TRBV5-1 and TRBJ2-2, is as follows: KAGVTQTPRYLIKTRGQQVTLSCSPISGHRSVSWYQQTPGQGLQFLFEYFSETQRNKGNFPGRFSGRQFSNSRSEMNVSTLELGDSALYLCASSTGTWNTGELFFGEGSRLTVL.

This clonotype was counted ten times or more. The V and J genes are TRBV6-2 or TRBV6-3 and TRBJ2-5, with 10 bases matching TRBD2. There are 15 residues in the CDR3. CDR1 is MNHEY and CDR2 is SVGEGT in the germline V gene. J lost 4 bases, V lost 7 bases, and 9 bases had no gene match. The CDR3: CASTEGLAVSETQYF. CDR3 coding DNA: TGTGCCAGCACTGAAGGACTAGCGGTGTCAGAGACCCAGTACTTC.

This clonotype was recorded many times. V and J are TRBV20-1 and TRBJ2-7; possible D gene TRBD1, 6 bases. V shed 0 bases and J shed 2 bases, with 17 bases lying between them. There are 16 residues in the CDR3. The germline V gene has CDR1 DFQATT and CDR2 SNEGSKA (reference sequence). CDR3 amino acids: CSARDIADSFTYEQYF. CDR3 nucleotide sequence: TGCAGTGCTAGAGACATTGCGGACAGCTTTACCTACGAGCAGTACTTC.

This clonotype was detected ten times or more. The CDR3 loop reads CASSHQGTYEQYF. The CDR3 DNA is TGTGCCAGCTCCCACCAGGGGACCTACGAGCAGTACTTC. The gene calls are TRBV27 and TRBJ2-7, with D possibly being TRBD1 (6 bases). CDR1 is MNHEY and CDR2 is SMNVEV in the germline V gene (reference sequence). The V end was cut by 8 bases, the J end by 2 bases, with 13 bases between. The CDR3 spans 13 residues.

This clonotype was seen at least ten times. This chain joins TRBV28 and TRBJ1-6; D gene unclear. CDR3 length equals 17 residues. The germline V gene has CDR1 MDHEN and CDR2 SYDVKM. Trimming stripped 6 bases from V and 0 bases from J, with 15 bases between. The CDR3 reads CASSRTTPSSYNSPLHF. CDR3 DNA sequence: TGTGCCAGCAGCCGTACCACCCCGAGCTCCTATAATTCACCCCTCCACTTT.

In this sample, this clonotype turned up many times. The chain carries TRBV27 and TRBJ1-1; D is undetermined. Trimming cost V 5 bases and J 3 bases, with 10 bases left between them. The CDR3 is 13 amino acids. Per germline, CDR1 MNHEY and CDR2 SMNVEV (reference sequence). CDR3 sequence (DNA): TGTGCCAGCAGTCCCGGGAGGGACACTGAAGCTTTCTTT. This sequence encodes CASSPGRDTEAFF.

This clonotype came up many times. The junction differs from germline at one of its ends, possibly a read error. This sequence joins TRBV20-1 and TRBJ2-3, with TRBD2 identical over 7 bases. Per germline, CDR1 DFQATT and CDR2 SNEGSKA (reference sequence). The CDR3 is 13 amino acids. The CDR3 spells CNARAMTSDTQYF. CDR3 DNA: TGCAATGCTAGAGCGATGACTAGCGATACGCAGTATTTT.

This clonotype has a count of ten or more. This chain links TRBV28 with TRBJ2-1; D gene uncertain. The germline gives CDR1 MDHEN, CDR2 SYDVKM. Trimming stripped 7 bases from V and 0 bases from J, with 10 bases between. The CDR3 extends over 14 amino acids. CDR3 in amino acids: CASTSYTSYNEQFF. The CDR3 nucleotides are TGTGCCAGCACCTCATATACCTCCTACAATGAGCAGTTCTTC.

The table lists this clonotype with many counts. The rearrangement uses TRBV6-1 and TRBJ1-1; D may be TRBD1 (6 bases). Deletions cut 7 bases from V and 4 bases from J, with 16 bases between. Per germline, CDR1 MNHNS and CDR2 SASEGT. The CDR3 extends over 14 amino acids. The CDR3, as DNA: TGTGCCAGCACGTACGGGGGCTCGGGCACTGAAGCTTTCTTT. It yields the protein CASTYGGSGTEAFF.

This clonotype was recorded at least ten times. CDR3 in amino acids: CASSLAASGGLKQYF. DNA of the CDR3: TGTGCCAGCAGCCTAGCGGCTAGCGGGGGGTTGAAGCAGTACTTC. The J gene is TRBJ2-7, the V gene TRBV3-1; 11 bases line up with TRBD2. CDR3 length: 15 amino acids. V trimming: 4 bases; J trimming: 8 bases; junction bases outside the gene matches: 10. Per the germline V gene, CDR1 is LGHDT and CDR2 is YNNKEL (reference sequence).

This clonotype appeared many times. This chain links TRBV20-1 with TRBJ1-2; 10 bases are shared with TRBD1. The CDR3 loop spans 13 amino acids. V was pared by 6 bases and J by 8 bases, with 9 bases of the junction left unmatched. The germline V gene encodes CDR1 DFQATT and CDR2 SNEGSKA (reference sequence). The CDR3 here is CSARRTGGGGYTF. The CDR3 DNA reads TGCAGTGCCAGGAGGACAGGGGGTGGAGGCTACACCTTC.

This clonotype has at least ten counts. This chain uses TRBV28 with TRBJ1-2; D is uncertain. V shed 2 bases and J shed 2 bases, with 6 bases lying between them. The CDR3 consists of 13 residues. Per the germline V gene, CDR1 is MDHEN and CDR2 is SYDVKM. CDR3: CASSLDGNYGYTF. The CDR3 coding sequence is TGTGCCAGCAGTTTAGACGGAAACTATGGCTACACCTTC.

This clonotype was counted a few times. A much larger clone lies one base from this, so it may be a read error. J is TRBJ1-2 and V is TRBV7-9, with D possibly matching TRBD1 (6 bases). V was pared by 1 base and J by 6 bases, with 15 bases between. Germline V CDR1 and CDR2: SEHNR, FQNEAQ (reference sequence). The CDR3 consists of 15 residues. Here the CDR3 reads CASSLGVAGVDGYTF. CDR3 DNA: TGTGCCAGCAGCTTAGGAGTCGCAGGGGTGGATGGCTACACCTTC.

This chain links TRBV2 with TRBJ2-5; either TRBD1 or TRBD2 may fit D (5 bases each). The CDR3 has 14 amino acids. CDR1 is SNHLY, CDR2 FYNNEI, per germline. V lost 6 bases and J 0 bases, leaving 11 bases between the germline ends. This CDR3 reads CASRKGTNQETQYF. Written as DNA, the CDR3 is TGTGCCAGCAGGAAAGGGACGAACCAAGAGACCCAGTACTTC.

This clonotype came up many times. The V call is TRBV12-3 or TRBV12-4, the J call TRBJ2-7, with 11 positions matching TRBD1. The CDR3 extends over 13 amino acids. V trimming: 8 bases; J trimming: 5 bases; junction bases outside the gene matches: 5. CDR3 nucleotide sequence: TGTGCCAGCGTCGGACAGGGGGCCCACGAGCAGTACTTC. This codes for CASVGQGAHEQYF.

This clonotype came up once. This chain uses TRBV13 with TRBJ2-2; D uncertain. CDR3 length equals 14 residues. The germline CDR1 and CDR2 sequences are PRHDT and FYEKMQ (reference sequence). V was pared by 5 bases and J by 4 bases, with 11 bases between. DNA of the CDR3: TGTGCCAGCAGCCAGCCTATTTCCACCGGGGAGCTGTTTTTT. Its protein is CASSQPISTGELFF.

This clonotype was detected ten times or more. The V call is TRBV11-3, the J call TRBJ2-5, with a tentative D call TRBD2 (6 bases). V gave up 4 bases and J gave up 4 bases, with 13 bases separating them. Germline CDR1 is SGHNT and CDR2 is YENEEA. CDR3 size: 14 residues. The CDR3 DNA reads as TGTGCCAGCAGCTCCGGGACTTTAGGAGAGACCCAGTACTTC. Protein product: CASSSGTLGETQYF.

Concerning this clonotype: A much larger clonotype is one base distant, so this may be a read error. Without the conserved terminal phenylalanine or tryptophan, this CDR3 likely stems from a read error. The chain recombines TRBV11-3 with TRBJ2-2; the D is unclear. The ends were cut back, 3 bases at V and 0 bases at J, with 14 bases in the middle. In germline, CDR1 is SGHNT, CDR2 YENEEA. The CDR3 has 17 residues. The CDR3 sequence is CASSLWVWAPNTGELFL. The CDR3 nucleotides read TGTGCCAGCAGCTTGTGGGTGTGGGCACCGAACACCGGGGAGCTGTTTCTT.

This clonotype was recorded many times. The chain couples TRBV28 to TRBJ2-3; D possibly corresponds to TRBD2 (5 bases). The V end lost 10 bases, the J end lost 6 bases, and 17 bases lay between the germline ends. Germline CDR1 and CDR2: MDHEN and SYDVKM. The CDR3 extends over 13 amino acids. CDR3 DNA sequence: TGTGCCACCGGACTCCTGGCGCGGGATACGCAGTATTTT. Residues: CATGLLARDTQYF.

This clonotype was counted many times. The chain couples TRBV6-1 to TRBJ2-7; D is ambiguous. Per the germline V gene, CDR1 is MNHNS and CDR2 is SASEGT. Trimming left V 5 bases short and J 0 bases short, with 14 bases between. This CDR3 region has 15 residues. CDR3 sequence: CASSLPGTNSYEQYF. The DNA of the CDR3 is TGTGCCAGCAGTCTCCCGGGTACGAACTCCTACGAGCAGTACTTC.

This clonotype was detected only a few times. This sequence joins TRBV6-1 and TRBJ2-5; D might be TRBD1 (6 bases). Germline V CDR1 and CDR2: MNHNS, SASEGT. V lost 10 bases to trimming and J lost 2 bases, with 23 bases between them. The CDR3 is made up of 16 amino acids. The CDR3 protein is CATFRGQPTSQETQYF. For the CDR3, the DNA is TGTGCCACCTTCCGCGGACAGCCGACTTCACAAGAGACCCAGTACTTC.